Below, 28 T cell receptor beta chains from the same sample are listed, as sequenced in a study of identical twins. TCRdb ran MiXCR on the 5' RACE reads and lists one entry per CDR3 protein. The sample includes about 890,000 distinct CDR3 sequences, 9% to 15% of them seen just once. This sample was also put to use in a study of yellow fever vaccine responses in identical twins.

Sequenced sample: PBMCs. The receptors here all came from a woman between 18 and 29 years old in good health.

The rearrangement uses TRBV19 and TRBJ1-6; no clear D. In germline, CDR1 is LNHDA, CDR2 SQIVND (reference sequence). The CDR3 length is 14 residues. The V and J ends lost 7 bases and 7 bases respectively, with 14 bases between them. The CDR3 spells CASNSMRRNSPLHF. CDR3 DNA: TGTGCCAGTAATTCGATGAGAAGAAATTCACCCCTCCACTTT. Complete variable domain (other parts from reference TRBV19 and TRBJ1-6): DGGITQSPKYLFRKEGQNVTLSCEQNLNHDAMYWYRQDPGQGLRLIYYSQIVNDFQKGDIAEGYSVSREKKESFPLTVTSAQKNPTAFYLCASNSMRRNSPLHFGNGTRLTVT.

The chain carries TRBV5-1 and TRBJ2-2; no clear D. V lost 0 bases and J 12 bases, leaving 9 bases between the germline ends. Per the germline V gene, CDR1 is SGHRS and CDR2 is YFSETQ. The CDR3 loop spans 12 amino acids. Here the CDR3 DNA reads TGCGCCAGCAGCTTGGACCCGCGCCAGCTGTTTTTT. Protein: CASSLDPRQLFF.

This clonotype was counted a few times. This rearrangement joins TRBV15 to TRBJ2-1; no definite D call. The V end lost 8 bases, the J end lost 0 bases, and 11 bases lay between the germline ends. The CDR3 sequence is 14 residues long. Germline-derived CDR1 and CDR2 are LNHNV and YYDKDF (reference sequence). The DNA for the CDR3 is TGTGCCACCGGTGCGAGGAGCTCCTACAATGAGCAGTTCTTC. Protein product: CATGARSSYNEQFF.

This clonotype was found a few times. This chain connects TRBV19 to TRBJ1-4; D may be TRBD1 (6 bases). The CDR3 spans 17 residues. CDR1 is LNHDA and CDR2 is SQIVND in the germline V gene (reference sequence). Trimming left V 10 bases short and J 3 bases short, with 24 bases between. The CDR3 nucleotides are TGTGCCACAAATCCCCTAGGGGGAAAGTTGGCTAATGAAAAACTGTTTTTT. Its translation: CATNPLGGKLANEKLFF. Full variable domain (remainder filled in from reference TRBV19 and TRBJ1-4): DGGITQSPKYLFRKEGQNVTLSCEQNLNHDAMYWYRQDPGQGLRLIYYSQIVNDFQKGDIAEGYSVSREKKESFPLTVTSAQKNPTAFYLCATNPLGGKLANEKLFFGSGTQLSVL.

The CDR3 DNA reads TGTGCCAGCAGGGGCGGTGCGGGGATTGTCACCGGGGAGCTGTTTTTT. It is translated as CASRGGAGIVTGELFF. This chain uses TRBV9 with TRBJ2-2, with D tentatively TRBD2 (6 bases). CDR1 and CDR2 (germline): SGDLS, YYNGEE. The CDR3 has 16 amino acids. Trimming cost V 5 bases and J 4 bases, with 18 bases left between them.

The gene calls are TRBV29-1 and TRBJ2-5; D is perhaps TRBD2 (7 bases). The CDR3 covers 13 residues. V lost 4 bases and J 5 bases, leaving 14 bases between the germline ends. Germline CDR1 is SQVTM and CDR2 is ANQGSEA. This chain's CDR3 is CSVGGGGAETQYF. CDR3 coding DNA: TGCAGCGTTGGGGGGGGGGGCGCGGAGACCCAGTACTTC. The complete variable domain, with remaining parts taken from reference TRBV29-1 and TRBJ2-5, reads SAVISQKPSRDICQRGTSLTIQCQVDSQVTMMFWYRQQPGQSLTLIATANQGSEATYESGFVIDKFPISRPNLTFSTLTVSNMSPEDSSIYLCSVGGGGAETQYFGPGTRLLVL.

The CDR3 is CASSGSRTGRPGGTDTQYF. As DNA, the CDR3 is TGTGCCAGCAGTGGCTCTCGGACAGGGCGCCCGGGGGGCACAGATACGCAGTATTTT. The chain employs TRBV27 and TRBJ2-3; 8 bases line up with TRBD1. This CDR3 spans 19 amino acids. The junction had 17 bases not matched to a gene; V was cut back by 5 bases and J by 1 base. The V gene's germline CDR1 is MNHEY and CDR2 SMNVEV (reference sequence).

This clonotype was detected a few times. The V gene is TRBV20-1, the J gene TRBJ2-2; 9 bases match TRBD1. V lost 1 base, J lost 0 bases, and 0 bases stayed unmatched. Germline loops: CDR1 DFQATT, CDR2 SNEGSKA (reference sequence). The CDR3 is 15 amino acids. CDR3: CSARGDRANTGELFF. The DNA of the CDR3 is TGCAGTGCTAGAGGGGACAGGGCGAACACCGGGGAGCTGTTTTTT.

This clonotype was counted only a few times. The chain links TRBV7-9 to TRBJ2-1, with D possibly TRBD2 on 6 matching bases. The length of the CDR3 is 13 residues. V was pared by 7 bases and J by 0 bases, with 7 bases between. The germline V gene encodes CDR1 SEHNR and CDR2 FQNEAQ (reference sequence). CDR3 in amino acids: CASTGASYNEQFF. DNA for the CDR3: TGTGCCAGCACGGGAGCCTCCTACAATGAGCAGTTCTTC.

The table lists this clonotype with a few counts. This sequence joins TRBV6-5 and TRBJ2-2; 9 bases fit TRBD1. The CDR3 sequence is 15 residues long. Losses at the gene ends were 2 bases for V and 6 bases for J; bases not matched to a gene: 4. The germline V gene has CDR1 MNHEY and CDR2 SVGAGI. The CDR3 region is CASSYLGTGSGELFF. The CDR3 DNA reads as TGTGCCAGCAGTTACCTCGGGACAGGGTCCGGGGAGCTGTTTTTT.

The chain has TRBV29-1 and TRBJ1-2, with D possibly TRBD1 on 5 matching bases. This CDR3 is 13 amino acids long. The germline gives CDR1 SQVTM, CDR2 ANQGSEA. V was pared by 7 bases and J by 2 bases, with 14 bases between. The CDR3: CSGGGSQNYGYTF. CDR3 DNA: TGCAGCGGGGGGGGTTCGCAGAACTATGGCTACACCTTC.

This clonotype was counted a few times. In nucleotides, the CDR3 is TGTGCCAGCAGTCCAGGGGACAATTGGCCCGGTACGCAGTATTTT. Translated: CASSPGDNWPGTQYF. The chain employs TRBV6-1 and TRBJ2-3, with D possibly being TRBD1 (6 bases). From germline, CDR1 is MNHNS and CDR2 SASEGT. CDR3 length: 15 amino acids. V gave up 5 bases and J gave up 8 bases, with 20 bases separating them.

The V and J genes are TRBV15 and TRBJ2-7, with a possible D match to TRBD1 (5 bases). CDR1 and CDR2 (germline): LNHNV, YYDKDF (reference sequence). V lost 2 bases, J lost 6 bases, and 11 bases lay in between. The CDR3 loop spans 13 amino acids. The CDR3 protein is CATSRPDSSEQYV. DNA of the CDR3: TGTGCCACCAGCAGACCTGACAGTTCCGAGCAGTACGTC.

This clonotype has just a few counts. This chain links TRBV20-1 with TRBJ2-1, with a weak D call TRBD1 (5 bases). V was trimmed by 3 bases and J by 5 bases, leaving 17 bases between them. The CDR3 is 15 residues long. Germline V gene data show CDR1 as DFQATT and CDR2 as SNEGSKA (reference sequence). CDR3 region: CSASLGSFRDNEQFF. Here the CDR3 DNA reads TGCAGTGCTAGTCTTGGGTCTTTCAGGGACAATGAGCAGTTCTTC.

This clonotype was seen only a few times. V gene TRBV12-3 or TRBV12-4 combines with J gene TRBJ2-1; maybe TRBD1 (5 bases). Trimming removed 3 bases from V and 6 bases from J, with 12 bases in between. The CDR3 runs to 14 residues. This chain's CDR3 is CASSFAGWSNEQFF. Here the CDR3 DNA reads TGTGCCAGCAGTTTCGCAGGGTGGAGCAATGAGCAGTTCTTC.

The table lists this clonotype with many counts. V is TRBV3-1 and J is TRBJ2-1; no clear D gene. CDR1 and CDR2 from the germline V gene are LGHDT and YNNKEL (reference sequence). V was shortened by 6 bases and J by 7 bases, with 10 bases between the two germline ends. The CDR3 is made up of 12 amino acids. The CDR3 is CASSLVENEQFF. The CDR3 DNA reads as TGTGCCAGCAGTCTCGTAGAAAATGAGCAGTTCTTC.

There are many counts of this clonotype. The CDR3 is CASSLISWTGGEQFF. The DNA for the CDR3 is TGTGCCAGCAGTTTAATATCCTGGACAGGCGGTGAGCAGTTCTTC. J is TRBJ2-1 and V is TRBV28; 7 bases are a match to TRBD1. CDR1 MDHEN and CDR2 SYDVKM come from the germline V gene. The CDR3 spans 15 residues. The ends lost 2 bases at V and 9 bases at J; junction bases unmatched: 10.

The gene calls are TRBV25-1 and TRBJ2-7; D remains ambiguous. Per the germline V gene, CDR1 is MGHDK and CDR2 is SYGVNS. This CDR3 region has 13 residues. V lost 0 bases, J lost 5 bases, and 8 bases lay in between. The CDR3 DNA follows: TGTGCCAGCAGTGAATATGCTGAGGACGAGCAGTACTTC. Amino acid sequence: CASSEYAEDEQYF.

This clonotype was counted between two and nine times. V is TRBV15 and J is TRBJ2-7; 9 bases fit TRBD2. The CDR3 spans 18 residues. V was clipped by 4 bases and J by 5 bases; unmatched bases: 18. Germline V lookup: CDR1 LNHNV, CDR2 YYDKDF (reference sequence). The CDR3 region is CATSNNADGLAGSDEQYF. The DNA of the CDR3 is TGTGCCACCAGCAACAACGCTGACGGGCTAGCGGGATCAGACGAGCAGTACTTC.

Only a few counts were recorded for this clonotype. The chain joins TRBV5-1 to TRBJ2-5, with no clear D. Looked up from germline, CDR1 is SGHRS and CDR2 is YFSETQ. The CDR3 is made up of 15 amino acids. V was shortened by 1 base and J by 3 bases, with 13 bases between the two germline ends. CDR3 nucleotides: TGCGCCAGCAGCTTGATAGGTACAGAAAAAGAGACCCAGTACTTC. Translation: CASSLIGTEKETQYF.

J is TRBJ2-3 and V is TRBV11-2; D may be TRBD1 or TRBD2 (5 bases each). V was clipped by 1 base and J by 3 bases, with 17 bases between them. This CDR3 is built from 17 residues. Germline V gives CDR1 SGHAT, CDR2 FQNNGV. The CDR3 nucleotides are TGTGCCAGCAGCTTAGGTCGTTCCTCGGGGCTTACAGATACGCAGTATTTT. Protein product: CASSLGRSSGLTDTQYF. Full variable domain (missing parts from reference TRBV11-2 and TRBJ2-3): EAGVAQSPRYKIIEKRQSVAFWCNPISGHATLYWYQQILGQGPKLLIQFQNNGVVDDSQLPKDRFSAERLKGVDSTLKIQPAKLEDSAVYLCASSLGRSSGLTDTQYFGPGTRLTVL.

The rearrangement uses TRBV6-1 and TRBJ2-4; D may be TRBD1 (6 bases). The CDR3 loop spans 15 amino acids. Trimming pared 8 bases from V and 6 bases from J, leaving 20 bases between. Germline V gene data show CDR1 as MNHNS and CDR2 as SASEGT. CDR3 residues: CASSYSPAGVNIQYF. In DNA form, the CDR3 reads TGTGCCAGCTCGTATTCTCCGGCAGGGGTAAACATTCAGTACTTC.

The chain couples TRBV20-1 to TRBJ2-1; 14 bases agree with TRBD2. In germline, CDR1 is DFQATT, CDR2 SNEGSKA (reference sequence). The CDR3 has 16 residues. V dropped 5 bases and J dropped 7; count of bases not matched to a gene: 10. The CDR3 DNA sequence: TGCAGTGCTGGACCGGGACTAGCGGGAGCCTTTAATGAGCAGTTCTTC. Translated, it gives CSAGPGLAGAFNEQFF.

The genes are TRBV3-1 and TRBJ2-2; 11 bases fit TRBD2. Germline CDR1 reads LGHDT; CDR2 reads YNNKEL (reference sequence). The CDR3 consists of 19 residues. J was trimmed by 6 bases and V by 0 bases; bases with no gene match: 12. The CDR3 DNA follows: TGTGCCAGCAGCCAAGATAAAATAGCGGGAGGGCCTATCCCCGGGGAGCTGTTTTTT. This sequence encodes CASSQDKIAGGPIPGELFF.

J is TRBJ2-2 and V is TRBV5-1; 7 positions match TRBD2. This CDR3 contains 16 residues. V gave up 7 bases and J gave up 3 bases; unmatched junction bases: 12. CDR1 and CDR2 (germline): SGHRS, YFSETQ. CDR3 protein: CASRLPGLRDTGELFF. The CDR3 DNA is TGCGCCAGCCGACTACCGGGACTACGGGACACCGGGGAGCTGTTTTTT.

This clonotype was observed a few times. J is TRBJ2-7 and V is TRBV29-1; TRBD1 matches 9 bases. Per germline, CDR1 SQVTM and CDR2 ANQGSEA. J gave up 0 bases and V 1 base, and 10 bases lay outside the gene matches. There are 17 residues in the CDR3. The CDR3 loop is CSVEGWEGQGISYEQYF. CDR3 sequence (DNA): TGCAGCGTTGAAGGGTGGGAAGGACAGGGGATCTCCTACGAGCAGTACTTC.

This clonotype was seen more than once but under ten times. The rearrangement uses TRBV28 and TRBJ2-3, with 8 positions matching TRBD2. Germline-derived CDR1 and CDR2 are MDHEN and SYDVKM. The ends lost 4 bases at V and 4 bases at J; junction bases unmatched: 7. CDR3 length: 15 amino acids. CDR3 region: CASSSQAGASDTQYF. The DNA for the CDR3 is TGTGCCAGCAGTTCTCAAGCGGGAGCGTCAGATACGCAGTATTTT.

The rearrangement joins TRBV12-3 or TRBV12-4 to TRBJ2-1; D call uncertain. This CDR3 region has 13 residues. V was cut by 6 bases and J by 7 bases, with 13 bases left in between. In DNA form, the CDR3 reads TGTGCCAGCAGCAATAGTGGGCGGAATGAGCAGTTCTTC. Its translation: CASSNSGRNEQFF.